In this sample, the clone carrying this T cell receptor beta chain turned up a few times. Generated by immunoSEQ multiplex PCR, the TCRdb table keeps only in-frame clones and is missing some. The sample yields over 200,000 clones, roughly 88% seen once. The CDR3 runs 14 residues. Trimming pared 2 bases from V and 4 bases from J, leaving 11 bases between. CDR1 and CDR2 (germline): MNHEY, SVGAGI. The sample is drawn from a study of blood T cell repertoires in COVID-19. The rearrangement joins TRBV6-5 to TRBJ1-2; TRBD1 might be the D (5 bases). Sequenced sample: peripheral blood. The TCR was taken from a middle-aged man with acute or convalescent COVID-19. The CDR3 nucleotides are TGTGCCAGCAGTTACGACAGAAAGGGCTATGGCTACACCTTC. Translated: CASSYDRKGYGYTF.